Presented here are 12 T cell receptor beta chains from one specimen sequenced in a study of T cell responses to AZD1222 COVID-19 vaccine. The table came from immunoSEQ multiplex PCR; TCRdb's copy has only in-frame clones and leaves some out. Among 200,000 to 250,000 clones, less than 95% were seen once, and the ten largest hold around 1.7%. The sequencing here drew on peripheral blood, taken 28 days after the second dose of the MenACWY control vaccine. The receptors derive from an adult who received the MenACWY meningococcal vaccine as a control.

The CDR3: CASSTRTGETEAFF. CDR3 bases: TGTGCCAGCAGCACCCGGACAGGGGAGACTGAAGCTTTCTTT. The V call is TRBV4-2, the J call TRBJ1-1; 9 bases fit TRBD1. This CDR3 spans 14 amino acids. V was pared by 5 bases and J by 5 bases, with 6 bases of the junction left unmatched. In germline, CDR1 is LGHNA, CDR2 YNFKEQ.

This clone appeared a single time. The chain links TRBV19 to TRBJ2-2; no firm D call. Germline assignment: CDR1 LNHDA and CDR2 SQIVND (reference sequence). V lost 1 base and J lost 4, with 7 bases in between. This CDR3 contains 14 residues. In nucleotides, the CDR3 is TGTGCCAGTAGTATAGTCGGTAGCACCGGGGAGCTGTTTTTT. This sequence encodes CASSIVGSTGELFF. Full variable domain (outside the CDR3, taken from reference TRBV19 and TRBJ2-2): DGGITQSPKYLFRKEGQNVTLSCEQNLNHDAMYWYRQDPGQGLRLIYYSQIVNDFQKGDIAEGYSVSREKKESFPLTVTSAQKNPTAFYLCASSIVGSTGELFFGEGSRLTVL.

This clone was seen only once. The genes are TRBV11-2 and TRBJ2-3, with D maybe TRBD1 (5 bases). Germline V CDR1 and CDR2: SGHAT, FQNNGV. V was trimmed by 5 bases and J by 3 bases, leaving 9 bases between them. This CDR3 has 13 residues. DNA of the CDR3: TGTGCCAGCAGCGAAAGACAGACAGATACGCAGTATTTT. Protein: CASSERQTDTQYF.

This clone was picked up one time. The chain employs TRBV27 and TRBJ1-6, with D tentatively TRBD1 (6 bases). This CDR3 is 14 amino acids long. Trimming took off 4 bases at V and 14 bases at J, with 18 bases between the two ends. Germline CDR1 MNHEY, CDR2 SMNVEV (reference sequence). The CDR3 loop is CASSSSGAPNSLHF. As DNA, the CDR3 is TGTGCCAGCAGTTCCTCAGGGGCCCCTAACTCCCTCCACTTT.

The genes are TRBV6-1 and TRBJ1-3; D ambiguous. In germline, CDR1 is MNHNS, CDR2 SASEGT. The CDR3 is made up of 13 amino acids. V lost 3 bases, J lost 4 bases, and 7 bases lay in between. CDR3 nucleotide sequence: TGTGCCAGCAGTGACCTGTGGGGAAACACCATATATTTT. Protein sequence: CASSDLWGNTIYF.

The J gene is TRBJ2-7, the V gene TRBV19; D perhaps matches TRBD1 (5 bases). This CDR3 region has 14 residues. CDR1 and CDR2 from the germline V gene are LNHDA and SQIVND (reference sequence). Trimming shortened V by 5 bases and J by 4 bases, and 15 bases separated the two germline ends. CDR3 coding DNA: TGTGCCAGTAGTTTTGGTTCAGGGAATTACGAGCAGTACTTC. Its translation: CASSFGSGNYEQYF.

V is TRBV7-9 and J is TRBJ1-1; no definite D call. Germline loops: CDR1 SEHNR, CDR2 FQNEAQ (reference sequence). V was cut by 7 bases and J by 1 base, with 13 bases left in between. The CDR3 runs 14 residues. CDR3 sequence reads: CASTNPQQNTEAFF. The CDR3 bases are TGTGCCAGCACCAATCCCCAGCAGAACACTGAAGCTTTCTTT.

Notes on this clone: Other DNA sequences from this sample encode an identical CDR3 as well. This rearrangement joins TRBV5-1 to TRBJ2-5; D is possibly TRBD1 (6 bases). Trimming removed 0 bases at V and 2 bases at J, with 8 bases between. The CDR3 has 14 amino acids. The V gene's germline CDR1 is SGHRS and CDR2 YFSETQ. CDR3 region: CASSLGQGQETQYF. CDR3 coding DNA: TGCGCCAGCAGCTTGGGGCAGGGGCAAGAGACCCAGTACTTC.

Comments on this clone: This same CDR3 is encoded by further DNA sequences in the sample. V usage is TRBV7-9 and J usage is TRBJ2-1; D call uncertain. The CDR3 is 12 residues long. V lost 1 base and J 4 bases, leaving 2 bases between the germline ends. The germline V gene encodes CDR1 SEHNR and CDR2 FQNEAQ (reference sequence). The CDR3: CASSLGYNEQFF. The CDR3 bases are TGTGCCAGCAGCTTAGGTTACAATGAGCAGTTCTTC.

The CDR3 spells CASLSVGEQYF. Written as DNA, the CDR3 is TGTGCCAGCCTTAGCGTAGGCGAGCAGTACTTC. V usage is TRBV28 and J usage is TRBJ2-7; the D gene is possibly TRBD2 (5 bases). The CDR3 length is 11 residues. Trimming cost V 8 bases and J 6 bases, with 11 bases left between them. Germline V CDR1 and CDR2: MDHEN, SYDVKM.

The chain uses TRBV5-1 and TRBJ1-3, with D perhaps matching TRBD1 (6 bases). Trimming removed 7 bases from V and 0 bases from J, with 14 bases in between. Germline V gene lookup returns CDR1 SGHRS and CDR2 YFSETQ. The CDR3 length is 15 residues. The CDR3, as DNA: TGCGCCAGCCATGCAGGGGAGGCCTCTGGAAACACCATATATTTT. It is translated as CASHAGEASGNTIYF.

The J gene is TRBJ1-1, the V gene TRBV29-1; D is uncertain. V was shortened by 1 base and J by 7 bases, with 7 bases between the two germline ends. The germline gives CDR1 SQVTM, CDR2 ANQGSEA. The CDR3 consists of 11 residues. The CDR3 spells CSVEGRDEAFF. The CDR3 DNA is TGCAGCGTTGAAGGACGCGATGAAGCTTTCTTT.